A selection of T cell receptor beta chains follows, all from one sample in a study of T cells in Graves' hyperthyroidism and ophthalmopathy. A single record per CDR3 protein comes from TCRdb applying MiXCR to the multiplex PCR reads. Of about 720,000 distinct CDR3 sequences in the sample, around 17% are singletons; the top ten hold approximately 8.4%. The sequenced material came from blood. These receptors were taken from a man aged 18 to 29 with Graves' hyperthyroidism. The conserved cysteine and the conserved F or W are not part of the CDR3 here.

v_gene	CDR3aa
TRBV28	ASTPQVYNQPRH
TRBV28	ASSEGQSQETQY
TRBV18	ASSPGLQETQY
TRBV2	ASSDDRGDYTGELF
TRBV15	ATSRVGAQGRETQY
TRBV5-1	ASSYSPGQINTEAF
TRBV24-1	ATSGVRGKGPNEQF
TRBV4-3	ASSQLRGQGDTEAF
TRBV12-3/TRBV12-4	ASSLSEGYGYT
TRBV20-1	SARMIGENIQY
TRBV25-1	ASSGRLAGGPLDEQF
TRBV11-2	ASSPSRLGGTYGNEQF
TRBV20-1	SARDGRAGGPWEQF
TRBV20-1	SARVEGGTDTQY
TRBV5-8	ASSLGQGWYDYGYT
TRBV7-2	ASSLGGAAGELF
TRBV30	AWSVLPGNYEQY
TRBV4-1	ASSPGQTLDYNEQF
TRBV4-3	ASSQEGTRGEQY
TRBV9	ASSVAGANYEQY
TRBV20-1	SARERGHLNTEAF
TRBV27	ASSLSGRIHEQF
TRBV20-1	SAPDTTSYEQY
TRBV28	ASSSHGTGRQPQH
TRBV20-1	SAKTGFEAF
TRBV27	ASSSGQGARETQY
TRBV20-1	SARGPAGGPNTGELF
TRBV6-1	ASSIARLAGGVDNEQF
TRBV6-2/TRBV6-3	ASSWGRLVGSYNEQF
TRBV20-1	SAIQTGRNNSPLH
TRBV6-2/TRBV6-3	ASSYFSGPGTDTQY
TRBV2	ASRGGEDGYT
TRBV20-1	SATRPAHGTDTQY
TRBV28	ASRTGTGGEITDTQY
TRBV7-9	ASSPLSSSDTQY
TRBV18	ASSPGDRVSNEQF
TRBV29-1	SVNLNTEAF
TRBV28	ASGTSGRYWGEQF
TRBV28	ASSSSRAGDTYEQY
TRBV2	ASGGPRTGIKSDTIY
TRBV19	ATLGPLYNEQF
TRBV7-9	ASSPTIGRPGKTHEQY
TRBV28	ASSLRRLSPYEQY
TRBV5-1	ASTALGDTQY
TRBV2	ASSGYSGRTDTQY
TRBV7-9	ASSLARRGNGQF
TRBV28	AIGPQERSNQPQH
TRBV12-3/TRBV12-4	ASSPGGGDNQPQH
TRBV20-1	SAQRLAGIQETQY
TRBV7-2	ASSLRWTSGRAGELF
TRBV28	ASTPGTSGSGGSSETQY
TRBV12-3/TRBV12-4	ASSFKQGGGPTYEQY
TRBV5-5	ASSFRIISYNEQF
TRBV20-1	SARRTGAETQY
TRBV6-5	ASSYSGRGEYEQY
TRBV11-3	ASSPLTGANEQF
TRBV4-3	ASSQDLAGGRGYT
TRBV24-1	ATSDSGTGDTEAF
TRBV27	ASSLPGPPPDQPQH